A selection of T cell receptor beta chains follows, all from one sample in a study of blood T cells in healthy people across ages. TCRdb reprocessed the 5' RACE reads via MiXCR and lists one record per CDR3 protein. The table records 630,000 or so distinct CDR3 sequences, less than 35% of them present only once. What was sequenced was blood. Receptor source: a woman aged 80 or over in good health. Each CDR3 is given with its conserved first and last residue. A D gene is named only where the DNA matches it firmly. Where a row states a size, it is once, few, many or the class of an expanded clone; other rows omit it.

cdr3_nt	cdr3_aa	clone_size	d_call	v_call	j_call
TGTGCCAGCTCAGACGGACAGGCCAAATACGAGCAGTACTTC	CASSDGQAKYEQYF	many	TRBD1	TRBV18	TRBJ2-7
TGCAGTGCTAGAGTGGCCGGGGACTCATCACCCCTCCACTTT	CSARVAGDSSPLHF	.	.	TRBV20-1	TRBJ1-6
TGTGCCAGCAGTTCCCCGGGACAGGGCGAGACCCAGTACTTC	CASSSPGQGETQYF	.	TRBD1	TRBV28	TRBJ2-5
TGTGCCAGCAGAGGAAGGGTCTTTGGACAGACTCGGGGGAATGAGCAGTTCTTC	CASRGRVFGQTRGNEQFF	many	.	TRBV2	TRBJ2-1
TGTGCCAGCAGCCTAGGGACGGGACCAGGGGAGACCCAGTACTTC	CASSLGTGPGETQYF	many	.	TRBV5-1	TRBJ2-5
TGCAGTGCTTGCCGGGCGGGGGGTACAGATACGCAGTATTTT	CSACRAGGTDTQYF	few	TRBD2	TRBV20-1	TRBJ2-3
TGTGCCTGGGGCCCCGGGGGGGCCGCTCCTATTGAGCAGTTCTTC	CAWGPGGAAPIEQFF	.	TRBD2	TRBV30	TRBJ2-1
TGTGCCACCAGCGGCTTCGGGACTGGGGCCAACGTCCTGACTTTC	CATSGFGTGANVLTF	many	.	TRBV15	TRBJ2-6
TGTGCCAGCAGCTTAGGAGAGCGGGACACAGATACGCAGTATTTT	CASSLGERDTDTQYF	many	TRBD2	TRBV7-9	TRBJ2-3
TGTGCCAGCAGCGTAGAGTATGGGAATTCACCCCTCCACTTT	CASSVEYGNSPLHF	few	.	TRBV9	TRBJ1-6
TGCAGTGCCCCGAATGGGGGTGCCCCTAATGAAAAACTGTTTTTT	CSAPNGGAPNEKLFF	many	.	TRBV20-1	TRBJ1-4
TGCAGTGCTAGAGGGGCGGGGGGCACTGAAGCTTTCTTT	CSARGAGGTEAFF	many	.	TRBV20-1	TRBJ1-1
TGTGCCAGCAGCTTGGCCTTGCGTGAGCAGTTCTTC	CASSLALREQFF	medium-sized	.	TRBV5-6	TRBJ2-1
TGTGCCAGCAGCTCGCCAGAGGTAGCCACAGATACGCAGTATTTT	CASSSPEVATDTQYF	many	.	TRBV7-2	TRBJ2-3
TGCAGCGTTGAAGAGTCGGGAAACTATGGCTACACCTTC	CSVEESGNYGYTF	many	.	TRBV29-1	TRBJ1-2
TGTGCCAGCAGTCAAGTGGGGCGCACAGATACGCAGTATTTT	CASSQVGRTDTQYF	many	.	TRBV7-3	TRBJ2-3
TGTGCCAGCAGTTATCCAGCGGGGGGGGACAATGAGCAGTTCTTC	CASSYPAGGDNEQFF	many	TRBD2	TRBV6-5	TRBJ2-1
TGCGCCAGCAGCTGGACAGAGAGCACAGATACGCAGTATTTT	CASSWTESTDTQYF	many	.	TRBV5-1	TRBJ2-3
TGTGCCAGCAGCTTAGGAGGAGGGGTGGATACGCAGTATTTT	CASSLGGGVDTQYF	many	.	TRBV11-2	TRBJ2-3
TGTGCCAGCAGTTCAGATGAGACCCAGTACTTC	CASSSDETQYF	.	.	TRBV12-3/TRBV12-4	TRBJ2-5
TGTGCCTGGAGGTTAGGACAGGGGGGTCATGGCTACACCTTC	CAWRLGQGGHGYTF	.	TRBD1	TRBV30	TRBJ1-2
TGTGCCAGCAGTCACAGGGGTCGGGATTCACCCCTCCACTTT	CASSHRGRDSPLHF	many	TRBD1	TRBV6-6	TRBJ1-6
TGTGCCAGCAGTTTAACAACAGGGGGCTATGGCTACACCTTC	CASSLTTGGYGYTF	many	TRBD1	TRBV28	TRBJ1-2
TGTGCCAACAGCTCAGATGCAACTAATGAAAAACTGTTTTTT	CANSSDATNEKLFF	.	.	TRBV7-6	TRBJ1-4
TGTGCCAGCAGCCCGGCTTTGGCGCGACGGCACTATGGCTACACCTTC	CASSPALARRHYGYTF	many	.	TRBV7-9	TRBJ1-2
TGTGCCAGCAGCTTAGCCGAGGGTAACTATGGCTACACCTTC	CASSLAEGNYGYTF	.	.	TRBV7-2	TRBJ1-2
TGTGCCAGCAGCCCAGGGTCATTCAACGCTTTCTTT	CASSPGSFNAFF	few	.	TRBV3-1	TRBJ1-1
TGTGCCAGCAGCCCCATAGTGGGGGGCTACACCTTC	CASSPIVGGYTF	many	.	TRBV3-1	TRBJ1-2
TGCGCCAGCAGCCTGGAAGCGGGGCTCGGTGAAAAACTGTTTTTT	CASSLEAGLGEKLFF	.	.	TRBV5-1	TRBJ1-4
TGCAGCGCCGTGACGGGAGCGGCTATAGGCCACACCTTC	CSAVTGAAIGHTF	.	.	TRBV29-1	TRBJ1-2
TGTGCCACCAGCAGTGGGCTAGCGGGGCAAGAGACCCAGTACTTC	CATSSGLAGQETQYF	many	TRBD2	TRBV15	TRBJ2-5
TGCAGCGGCGGACAGGGAGGGGAAGCTTTCTTT	CSGGQGGEAFF	many	TRBD1	TRBV29-1	TRBJ1-1
TGTGCCAGCAGACTAGGCCGAACAGATACGCAGTATTTT	CASRLGRTDTQYF	.	.	TRBV12-3/TRBV12-4	TRBJ2-3
TGTGCCAGCAGCGCCCTCTCAGATACGCAGTATTTT	CASSALSDTQYF	many	.	TRBV7-2	TRBJ2-3
TGCAGTGCTAAGCAGGAGGGAGGCTACACCTTC	CSAKQEGGYTF	once	.	TRBV20-1	TRBJ1-2
TGTGCTAGTGCCTATCAGGGGCGAGGCACTGAAGCTTTCTTT	CASAYQGRGTEAFF	.	.	TRBV12-5	TRBJ1-1
TGTGCCAGCAGCTTAGGGACAGGGGTCACGATAGGAAACACCATATATTTT	CASSLGTGVTIGNTIYF	.	TRBD1	TRBV7-2	TRBJ1-3
TGTGCCAGCAGTTTATCGGGGATTTTAGCGGGAGGAACAGATACGCAGTATTTT	CASSLSGILAGGTDTQYF	.	TRBD2	TRBV27	TRBJ2-3
TGTGCCACCAGTGATGGACAGGGAAGCAGCAATCAGCCCCAGCATTTT	CATSDGQGSSNQPQHF	.	TRBD1	TRBV24-1	TRBJ1-5
TGTGCCAGCAGCCACGGGGGTACTGAAGCTTTCTTT	CASSHGGTEAFF	many	.	TRBV7-3	TRBJ1-1